This passage covers 20 T cell receptor beta chains from one sample sequenced in a study of cytomegalovirus exposure and HLA in healthy donors. The method was immunoSEQ multiplex PCR; TCRdb's version includes in-frame clones alone and lacks a portion of them. This table holds around 400,000 clones, roughly 89% found once. The material sequenced was PBMCs. Every receptor here comes from a woman aged 18-29 years in good health and CMV-seronegative.

Here the CDR3 reads CASSSSGGPYGYTF. The CDR3 coding sequence is TGTGCCAGCAGCTCCTCCGGGGGTCCCTATGGCTACACCTTC. The chain links TRBV7-2 to TRBJ1-2, with a weak D call TRBD1 (5 bases). The germline gives CDR1 SGHTA, CDR2 FQGNSA. The CDR3 runs to 14 residues. V shed 4 bases and J shed 4 bases, with 13 bases lying between them.

The chain has TRBV6-5 and TRBJ2-7, with D perhaps matching TRBD2 (5 bases). The CDR3 loop spans 11 amino acids. Looked up from germline, CDR1 is MNHEY and CDR2 is SVGAGI. V gave up 7 bases and J gave up 4 bases, with 8 bases separating them. CDR3 amino acids: CASISGYEQYF. The CDR3, as DNA: TGTGCCAGCATCTCGGGATACGAGCAGTACTTC.

This chain connects TRBV29-1 to TRBJ2-1; tentative D call: TRBD1 (6 bases). This CDR3 is 15 amino acids long. V was pared by 3 bases and J by 7 bases, with 19 bases between. CDR1 and CDR2 from the germline V gene are SQVTM and ANQGSEA. CDR3: CSVERTGLSWNEQFF. In nucleotides, the CDR3 is TGCAGCGTTGAGCGTACAGGGCTAAGTTGGAATGAGCAGTTCTTC.

The rearrangement links TRBV14 to TRBJ2-2; 7 bases align to TRBD1. CDR1 SGHDN and CDR2 FVKESK come from the germline V gene. This CDR3 has 16 amino acids. J gave up 1 base and V 2 bases, and 4 bases lay outside the gene matches. DNA of the CDR3: TGTGCCAGCAGCCAAAACAGGGGAAGGAACACCGGGGAGCTGTTTTTT. Protein: CASSQNRGRNTGELFF.

The CDR3 sequence: CASSPDKNTEAFF. The CDR3 DNA reads as TGTGCCAGCTCACCGGACAAGAACACTGAAGCTTTCTTT. V usage is TRBV18 and J usage is TRBJ1-1, with D tentatively TRBD1 (5 bases). The V gene's germline CDR1 is KGHSH and CDR2 LQKENI. The V end was cut by 3 bases, the J end by 1 base, with 6 bases between. The CDR3 is made up of 13 amino acids. Using reference TRBV18 and TRBJ1-1 for the parts outside the CDR3, the full variable domain is NAGVMQNPRHLVRRRGQEARLRCSPMKGHSHVYWYRQLPEEGLKFMVYLQKENIIDESGMPKERFSAEFPKEGPSILRIQQVVRGDSAAYFCASSPDKNTEAFFGQGTRLTVV.

The chain employs TRBV7-9 and TRBJ1-2, with TRBD1 matching over 9 bases. In germline, CDR1 is SEHNR, CDR2 FQNEAQ (reference sequence). The CDR3 length is 12 residues. Losses at the gene ends were 5 bases for V and 14 bases for J; bases not matched to a gene: 9. The chain's CDR3 is CASSLGDREITF. DNA for the CDR3: TGTGCCAGCAGCCTGGGGGACAGGGAAATAACCTTC.

This clone was counted only a few times. The V gene is TRBV23-1, the J gene TRBJ1-2, with D unclear. TRBV23-1 falls under the ORF class, with uncertain function. There are 14 residues in the CDR3. With 3 bases removed from V and 4 bases from J, the gap between germline ends came to 12 bases. Written as DNA, the CDR3 is TGCGCCAGCAGTCAGGACCCGGGAATCTATGGCTACACCTTC. Translating it yields CASSQDPGIYGYTF.

The chain is built from TRBV9 and TRBJ2-6; the D is unclear. The germline V and J ends were trimmed by 3 bases and 1 base, with 8 bases remaining between them. The CDR3 spans 15 residues. Germline V gives CDR1 SGDLS, CDR2 YYNGEE. Here the CDR3 reads CASSAPISGANVLTF. CDR3 in DNA: TGTGCCAGCAGCGCCCCCATTTCTGGGGCCAACGTCCTGACTTTC. Looking up the rest from reference TRBV9 and TRBJ2-6 gives the full variable domain: DSGVTQTPKHLITATGQRVTLRCSPRSGDLSVYWYQQSLDQGLQFLIQYYNGEERAKGNILERFSAQQFPDLHSELNLSSLELGDSALYFCASSAPISGANVLTFGAGSRLTVL.

The chain joins TRBV15 to TRBJ2-3, with 8 bases fitting TRBD1. The V and J ends lost 3 bases and 4 bases, in that order; junction bases with no gene match: 9. There are 16 residues in the CDR3. Germline V gene lookup returns CDR1 LNHNV and CDR2 YYDKDF (reference sequence). The CDR3 DNA reads TGTGCCACCAGCAGGTGGCAGGGGGCCGGCGCAGATACGCAGTATTTT. The encoded protein is CATSRWQGAGADTQYF.

The table lists this clone with a few counts. This sequence joins TRBV30 and TRBJ2-2, with D uncertain. The V end lost 2 bases, the J end lost 8 bases, and 12 bases lay between the germline ends. Looked up from germline, CDR1 is GTSNPN and CDR2 is SVGIG (reference sequence). The CDR3 length is 13 residues. This CDR3 is CAWSFFTVGELFF. CDR3 DNA: TGTGCCTGGAGTTTCTTCACTGTGGGGGAGCTGTTTTTT.

The genes are TRBV10-3 and TRBJ2-7; D unclear. V was shortened by 3 bases and J by 7 bases, with 7 bases between the two germline ends. There are 11 residues in the CDR3. Germline CDR1 ENHRY, CDR2 SYGVKD. The CDR3 coding sequence is TGTGCCATCAGTGAAGTTACAGAGCAGTACTTC. Amino acids: CAISEVTEQYF.

V usage is TRBV5-1 and J usage is TRBJ1-1; the D is unclear. Looked up from germline, CDR1 is SGHRS and CDR2 is YFSETQ. This CDR3 has 15 amino acids. The V end lost 4 bases, the J end lost 2 bases, and 15 bases lay between the germline ends. For the CDR3, the DNA is TGCGCCAGCAGCCGTGTGCCGAGGCTAAACACTGAAGCTTTCTTT. This translates into CASSRVPRLNTEAFF.

This clone was seen a single time. The V call is TRBV19, the J call TRBJ2-3; D is perhaps TRBD2 (6 bases). Germline loops: CDR1 LNHDA, CDR2 SQIVND (reference sequence). Trimming cost V 0 bases and J 4 bases, with 11 bases left between them. The CDR3 sequence is 15 residues long. CDR3 residues: CASSIESSGADTQYF. In DNA, the CDR3 is TGTGCCAGTAGTATAGAGTCCTCGGGGGCAGATACGCAGTATTTT.

This chain uses TRBV5-1 with TRBJ1-2, with D maybe TRBD1 (6 bases). The length of the CDR3 is 15 residues. V lost 2 bases and J lost 5, with 16 bases in between. The germline V gene encodes CDR1 SGHRS and CDR2 YFSETQ. CDR3 sequence reads: CASSLTGTTKYGYTF. Written as DNA, the CDR3 is TGCGCCAGCAGCTTAACCGGGACAACCAAATATGGCTACACCTTC.

This clone appeared a few times. J is TRBJ1-6 and V is TRBV2, with TRBD1 identical over 11 bases. Germline trimming cut 7 bases from V and 10 bases from J; bases unmatched to any gene: 9. Germline lookup yields CDR1 SNHLY and CDR2 FYNNEI. The CDR3 is made up of 15 amino acids. CDR3 protein: CASTGQGARRSPLHF. CDR3 nucleotide sequence: TGTGCCAGCACTGGACAGGGGGCTCGTCGGTCACCCCTCCACTTT.

The gene calls are TRBV15 and TRBJ1-5; 9 bases fit TRBD1. The CDR3 consists of 16 residues. CDR1 LNHNV and CDR2 YYDKDF come from the germline V gene (reference sequence). The ends lost 3 bases at V and 3 bases at J; junction bases unmatched: 6. CDR3 sequence: CATSSGGTGNNQPQHF. Written as DNA, the CDR3 is TGTGCCACCAGCAGTGGGGGGACAGGGAACAATCAGCCCCAGCATTTT.

This sequence joins TRBV11-2 and TRBJ1-2; TRBD1 is a possible D gene (6 bases). The CDR3 is 16 residues long. Germline V lookup: CDR1 SGHAT, CDR2 FQNNGV. The ends were cut back, 5 bases at V and 5 bases at J, with 21 bases in the middle. The CDR3 reads CASSGLTGPPGYGYTF. The CDR3, as DNA: TGTGCCAGCAGCGGGTTGACAGGCCCTCCTGGGTATGGCTACACCTTC.

This clone came up once. The V call is TRBV2, the J call TRBJ1-1; D is unclear. The V gene lost 8 bases and the J gene lost 4 bases, with 11 bases spanning the gap. CDR1 is SNHLY, CDR2 FYNNEI, per germline. This CDR3 contains 12 residues. CDR3 in DNA: TGTGCCAGCCGTGGGGAGGTCACTGAAGCTTTCTTT. Amino acids: CASRGEVTEAFF.

In DNA, the CDR3 is TGTGCCAGCAGTATTGCCCCAGGGTCCTGGGATGAAGCTTTCTTT. Its protein is CASSIAPGSWDEAFF. J is TRBJ1-1 and V is TRBV28; D perhaps matches TRBD1 (5 bases). Germline-derived CDR1 and CDR2 are MDHEN and SYDVKM. The CDR3 consists of 15 residues. Deletions cut 5 bases from V and 7 bases from J, with 20 bases between.

The chain employs TRBV27 and TRBJ2-3, with 9 nucleotides matching TRBD2. Unmatched junction bases numbered 2, after V lost 8 bases and J lost 2 bases. Looked up from germline, CDR1 is MNHEY and CDR2 is SMNVEV (reference sequence). This CDR3 is built from 13 residues. The CDR3 DNA sequence: TGTGCCAGCCGGACTAGCGACACAGATACGCAGTATTTT. Amino acids: CASRTSDTDTQYF.